These 22 T cell receptor beta chains were all obtained from the same sample, sequenced in a study of shared clonotypes between healthy human individuals. Using immunoSEQ multiplex PCR, the repertoire was profiled, and TCRdb retains in-frame clones only, with some absent. Of roughly 490,000 clones listed, over 60% are singletons. Sequencing was performed on PBMCs. Source of these receptors: a woman aged 40 to 50 in good health. Some clones in this sample may be carry-over from other donors' samples.

The chain couples TRBV28 to TRBJ1-5; D perhaps matches TRBD1 (5 bases). This CDR3 comprises 14 residues. Per the germline V gene, CDR1 is MDHEN and CDR2 is SYDVKM. The germline V and J ends were trimmed by 7 bases and 11 bases, with 21 bases remaining between them. Here the CDR3 reads CASTRDPSDRAQHF. DNA for the CDR3: TGTGCCAGCACCCGGGACCCCAGTGATAGAGCCCAGCATTTT.

A note on this clone: The junction departs from the called germline gene at one end, perhaps through a read error. The rearrangement joins TRBV5-1 to TRBJ2-7, with D tentatively TRBD1 or TRBD2 (5 bases each). Germline V gene data show CDR1 as SGHRS and CDR2 as YFSETQ. This CDR3 contains 13 residues. The CDR3 loop is CASSLTDSGEQHF. The CDR3 coding sequence is TGCGCCAGCAGCTTGACCGACAGCGGCGAGCAGCACTTC.

This clone was detected only once. The chain joins TRBV15 to TRBJ2-1; TRBD2 agrees at 10 bases. The germline CDR1 and CDR2 sequences are LNHNV and YYDKDF (reference sequence). V gave up 1 base and J gave up 7 bases; unmatched junction bases: 10. This CDR3 comprises 17 residues. This CDR3 reads CATSRAGPSGGSNEQFF. The CDR3 region has the DNA TGTGCCACCAGCAGAGCGGGCCCTAGCGGGGGCTCTAATGAGCAGTTCTTC.

The chain recombines TRBV5-4 with TRBJ1-6; perhaps TRBD1 as D (5 bases). CDR1 and CDR2 (germline): SGHNT, YYREEE (reference sequence). Deletions cut 3 bases from V and 10 bases from J, with 23 bases between. The CDR3 length is 17 residues. CDR3 region: CASSSLGVGRGRSPLHF. CDR3 bases: TGTGCCAGCAGCTCCCTTGGGGTCGGACGGGGCAGGTCACCCCTCCACTTT.

V usage is TRBV15 and J usage is TRBJ2-7, with a possible D match to TRBD1 (6 bases). Germline V gene data show CDR1 as LNHNV and CDR2 as YYDKDF (reference sequence). V lost 1 base, J lost 2 bases, and 12 bases lay in between. CDR3 length: 15 residues. CDR3 loop: CATSRGARGAYEQYF. Written as DNA, the CDR3 is TGTGCCACCAGCAGAGGAGCCAGGGGCGCCTACGAGCAGTACTTC. Supplemented by reference TRBV15 and TRBJ2-7, the full variable domain reads DAMVIQNPRYQVTQFGKPVTLSCSQTLNHNVMYWYQQKSSQAPKLLFHYYDKDFNNEADTPDNFQSRRPNTSFCFLDIRSPGLGDTAMYLCATSRGARGAYEQYFGPGTRLTVT.

V gene TRBV7-2 combines with J gene TRBJ2-5; no firm D call. Germline V gene lookup returns CDR1 SGHTA and CDR2 FQGNSA. The CDR3 extends over 14 amino acids. The ends were cut back, 4 bases at V and 5 bases at J, with 14 bases in the middle. The CDR3 coding sequence is TGTGCCAGCAGCTCTCAGACATCGCGGGAGACCCAGTACTTC. Its translation is CASSSQTSRETQYF.

This chain's CDR3 is CASRDRGNYEQYF. The CDR3 coding sequence is TGTGCCAGCCGCGACAGGGGGAATTACGAGCAGTACTTC. The chain is built from TRBV7-2 and TRBJ2-7; 9 bases fit TRBD1. The length of the CDR3 is 13 residues. CDR1 is SGHTA, CDR2 FQGNSA, per germline. Trimming removed 8 bases from V and 4 bases from J; junction bases left unmatched: 6.

This clone was counted once. The V gene is TRBV28, the J gene TRBJ1-1, with D tentatively TRBD1 (5 bases). Germline V gene lookup returns CDR1 MDHEN and CDR2 SYDVKM. The CDR3 totals 13 residues. V dropped 7 bases and J dropped 5 bases, with 14 bases sitting between them. The CDR3 protein is CASNGGGWTEAFF. CDR3 in DNA: TGTGCCAGCAACGGGGGAGGGTGGACTGAAGCTTTCTTT.

The chain has TRBV9 and TRBJ1-3; possibly TRBD1 for D (5 bases). Trimming took 0 bases from V and 3 from J, leaving 13 bases between them. Germline lookup yields CDR1 SGDLS and CDR2 YYNGEE. The CDR3 extends over 16 amino acids. CDR3 in DNA: TGTGCCAGCAGCGTAGAGCCGACAGTCCTTGGAAACACCATATATTTT. This codes for CASSVEPTVLGNTIYF. The full variable domain, in which reference TRBV9 and TRBJ1-3 provide the parts outside the CDR3, is DSGVTQTPKHLITATGQRVTLRCSPRSGDLSVYWYQQSLDQGLQFLIQYYNGEERAKGNILERFSAQQFPDLHSELNLSSLELGDSALYFCASSVEPTVLGNTIYFGEGSWLTVV.

This chain links TRBV5-1 with TRBJ2-3; D possibly corresponds to TRBD2 (6 bases). Trimming cost V 4 bases and J 1 base, with 22 bases left between them. This CDR3 comprises 18 residues. CDR1 is SGHRS, CDR2 YFSETQ, per germline. This chain's CDR3 is CASSAGLPLAPRTDTQYF. CDR3 nucleotides: TGCGCCAGCAGCGCCGGCCTACCTCTAGCGCCCCGCACAGATACGCAGTATTTT.

The chain employs TRBV27 and TRBJ1-1; D might be TRBD1 (6 bases). The CDR3 length is 17 residues. Trimming removed 3 bases from V and 4 bases from J, with 21 bases in between. The germline CDR1 and CDR2 sequences are MNHEY and SMNVEV (reference sequence). CDR3 DNA: TGTGCCAGCAGTTTCCTAACCGGGACAAAGAGAGCCACTGAAGCTTTCTTT. Amino acid sequence: CASSFLTGTKRATEAFF.

The gene calls are TRBV15 and TRBJ2-6; no reliable D call. Trimming pared 5 bases from V and 1 base from J, leaving 9 bases between. The CDR3 contains 15 residues. Germline V lookup: CDR1 LNHNV, CDR2 YYDKDF (reference sequence). CDR3 loop: CATSPLSSGANVLTF. The CDR3 nucleotides are TGTGCCACCAGCCCCCTTAGTTCTGGGGCCAACGTCCTGACTTTC.

This clone was counted between two and nine times. This chain connects TRBV25-1 to TRBJ1-1; TRBD1 might be the D (5 bases). This CDR3 is 13 amino acids long. The V gene lost 4 bases and the J gene lost 5 bases, with 11 bases spanning the gap. Germline loops: CDR1 MGHDK, CDR2 SYGVNS. This CDR3 is CASSGGSGTEAFF. The CDR3 nucleotides are TGTGCCAGCAGTGGGGGATCAGGGACTGAAGCTTTCTTT.

This clone came up once. V and J are TRBV15 and TRBJ1-5; no firm D call. The CDR3 runs 15 residues. Per germline, CDR1 LNHNV and CDR2 YYDKDF (reference sequence). Trimming removed 5 bases at V and 2 bases at J, with 13 bases between. The CDR3 sequence: CATSVYSEGNQPQHF. The CDR3 DNA sequence: TGTGCCACCAGCGTCTACAGCGAGGGCAATCAGCCCCAGCATTTT.

This clone was picked up a small number of times. J is TRBJ1-5 and V is TRBV19; D is unclear. Germline V gene data show CDR1 as LNHDA and CDR2 as SQIVND (reference sequence). Trimming took 6 bases from V and 7 from J, leaving 13 bases between them. This CDR3 is 13 amino acids long. The CDR3 coding sequence is TGTGCCAGTAGCGAGACGCCAGCGCAGCCCCAGCATTTT. Amino acid sequence: CASSETPAQPQHF. The whole variable domain, filled in from reference TRBV19 and TRBJ1-5, reads DGGITQSPKYLFRKEGQNVTLSCEQNLNHDAMYWYRQDPGQGLRLIYYSQIVNDFQKGDIAEGYSVSREKKESFPLTVTSAQKNPTAFYLCASSETPAQPQHFGDGTRLSIL.

The sample holds many counts of this clone. The V gene is TRBV11-2, the J gene TRBJ2-3; TRBD2 might be the D (6 bases). The CDR3 has 17 amino acids. Trimming removed 2 bases from V and 0 bases from J, with 15 bases in between. Germline V lookup: CDR1 SGHAT, CDR2 FQNNGV. The CDR3 sequence is CASSLRTAGTSTDTQYF. Written as DNA, the CDR3 is TGTGCCAGCAGCTTAAGGACGGCGGGAACTAGCACAGATACGCAGTATTTT.

V and J are TRBV10-3 and TRBJ1-5, with a possible D match to TRBD1 (6 bases). V lost 6 bases, J lost 2 bases, and 14 bases lay in between. This CDR3 is 15 amino acids long. CDR1 ENHRY and CDR2 SYGVKD come from the germline V gene. The CDR3 DNA reads TGTGCCATCAGGACACAGGGTGCGGGCAATCAGCCCCAGCATTTT. Translation: CAIRTQGAGNQPQHF.

The V gene is TRBV2, the J gene TRBJ2-1; D is possibly TRBD2 (6 bases). Per germline, CDR1 SNHLY and CDR2 FYNNEI. Trimming removed 9 bases at V and 5 bases at J, with 11 bases between. This CDR3 has 12 residues. CDR3 region: CARGLADNEQFF. DNA for the CDR3: TGTGCCAGAGGGTTAGCGGACAATGAGCAGTTCTTC.

This sequence joins TRBV27 and TRBJ2-2; D may match TRBD1 or TRBD2 (6 bases each). The CDR3 is made up of 16 amino acids. The V gene's germline CDR1 is MNHEY and CDR2 SMNVEV (reference sequence). V lost 3 bases and J lost 2, with 13 bases in between. The CDR3, as DNA: TGTGCCAGCAGTTTTGGGCCGGGGGCCAACACCGGGGAGCTGTTTTTT. Translated, it gives CASSFGPGANTGELFF.

This clone was observed a single time. The genes are TRBV29-1 and TRBJ1-3; D not resolved. The CDR3 spans 14 residues. The V gene lost 6 bases and the J gene lost 0 bases, with 12 bases spanning the gap. CDR1 and CDR2 (germline): SQVTM, ANQGSEA. This chain's CDR3 is CSVAGLSSGNTIYF. The CDR3 nucleotides are TGCAGCGTAGCGGGCTTAAGCTCTGGAAACACCATATATTTT.

V usage is TRBV28 and J usage is TRBJ2-7; D is unclear. This CDR3 is 13 amino acids long. Trimming pared 7 bases from V and 2 bases from J, leaving 12 bases between. Germline-derived CDR1 and CDR2 are MDHEN and SYDVKM. CDR3 bases: TGTGCCAGCACCTCCTTCGAAGCCTACGAGCAGTACTTC. It encodes CASTSFEAYEQYF. Full variable domain (rest looked up from reference TRBV28 and TRBJ2-7): DVKVTQSSRYLVKRTGEKVFLECVQDMDHENMFWYRQDPGLGLRLIYFSYDVKMKEKGDIPEGYSVSREKKERFSLILESASTNQTSMYLCASTSFEAYEQYFGPGTRLTVT.

Of note for this clone: This clone may be a read error of a much larger clone one base away. Other DNA sequences in this specimen translate into the identical CDR3. This chain links TRBV5-4 with TRBJ2-2; the match to TRBD2 covers 12 bases. The CDR3 has 16 amino acids. Germline V gene sequence: CDR1 SGHNT, CDR2 YYREEE (reference sequence). After removal of 5 bases from V and 3 bases from J, the junction contained 5 bases not matched to a gene. This CDR3 reads CASRRLAGADTGELFF. The CDR3 coding sequence is TGTGCCAGCAGGCGACTAGCGGGAGCGGACACCGGGGAGCTGTTTTTT.